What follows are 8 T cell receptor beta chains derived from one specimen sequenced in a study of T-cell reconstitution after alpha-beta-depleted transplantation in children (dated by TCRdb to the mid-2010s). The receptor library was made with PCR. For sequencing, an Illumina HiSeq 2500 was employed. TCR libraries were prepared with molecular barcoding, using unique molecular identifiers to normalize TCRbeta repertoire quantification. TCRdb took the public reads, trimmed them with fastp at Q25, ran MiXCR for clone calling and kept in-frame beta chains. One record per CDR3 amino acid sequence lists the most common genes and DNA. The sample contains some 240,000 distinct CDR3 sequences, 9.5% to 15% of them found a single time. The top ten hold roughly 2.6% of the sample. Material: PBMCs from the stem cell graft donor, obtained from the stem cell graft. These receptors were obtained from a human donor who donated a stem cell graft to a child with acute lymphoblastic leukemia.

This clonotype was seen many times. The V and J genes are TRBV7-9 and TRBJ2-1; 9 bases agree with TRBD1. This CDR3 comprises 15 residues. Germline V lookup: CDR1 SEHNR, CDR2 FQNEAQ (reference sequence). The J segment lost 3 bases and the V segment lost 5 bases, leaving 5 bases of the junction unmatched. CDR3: CASSLTGGFYNEQFF. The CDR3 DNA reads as TGTGCCAGCAGCCTGACAGGGGGATTCTACAATGAGCAGTTCTTC. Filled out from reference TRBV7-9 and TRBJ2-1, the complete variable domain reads DTGVSQNPRHKITKRGQNVTFRCDPISEHNRLYWYRQTLGQGPEFLTYFQNEAQLEKSRLLSDRFSAERPKGSFSTLEIQRTEQGDSAMYLCASSLTGGFYNEQFFGPGTRLTVL.

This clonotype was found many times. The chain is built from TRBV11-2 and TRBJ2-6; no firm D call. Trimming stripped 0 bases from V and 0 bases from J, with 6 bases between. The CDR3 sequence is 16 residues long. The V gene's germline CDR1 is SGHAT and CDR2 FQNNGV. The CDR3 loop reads CASSLDRVSGANVLTF. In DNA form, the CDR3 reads TGTGCCAGCAGCTTAGATCGCGTCTCTGGGGCCAACGTCCTGACTTTC.

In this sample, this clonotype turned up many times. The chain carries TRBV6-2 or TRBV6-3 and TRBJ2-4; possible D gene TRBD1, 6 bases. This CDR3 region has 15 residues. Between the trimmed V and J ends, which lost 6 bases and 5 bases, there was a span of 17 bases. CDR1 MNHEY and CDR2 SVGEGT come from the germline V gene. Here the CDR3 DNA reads TGTGCCAGCAGCTACGGCTGGGACATACAAAACATTCAGTACTTC. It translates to CASSYGWDIQNIQYF.

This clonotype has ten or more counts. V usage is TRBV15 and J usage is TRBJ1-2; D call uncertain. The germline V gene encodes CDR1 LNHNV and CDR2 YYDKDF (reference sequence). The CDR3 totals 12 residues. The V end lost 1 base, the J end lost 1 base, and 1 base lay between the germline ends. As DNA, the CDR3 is TGTGCCACCAGCAGAGTTAACTATGGCTACACCTTC. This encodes CATSRVNYGYTF.

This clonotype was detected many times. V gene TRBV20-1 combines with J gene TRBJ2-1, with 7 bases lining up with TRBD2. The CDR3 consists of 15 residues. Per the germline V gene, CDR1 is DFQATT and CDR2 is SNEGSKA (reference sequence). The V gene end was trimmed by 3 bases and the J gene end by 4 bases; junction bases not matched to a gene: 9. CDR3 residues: CSARDGRREYNEQFF. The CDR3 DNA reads TGCAGTGCTAGGGACGGGAGGAGAGAGTACAATGAGCAGTTCTTC.

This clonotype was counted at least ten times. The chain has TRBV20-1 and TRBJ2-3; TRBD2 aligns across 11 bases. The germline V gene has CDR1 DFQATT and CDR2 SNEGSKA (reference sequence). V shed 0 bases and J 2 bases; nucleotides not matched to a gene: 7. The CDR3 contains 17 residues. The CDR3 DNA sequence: TGCAGTGCTAGAGATAAGAGTAGCGGGAGGGACACAGATACGCAGTATTTT. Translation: CSARDKSSGRDTDTQYF.

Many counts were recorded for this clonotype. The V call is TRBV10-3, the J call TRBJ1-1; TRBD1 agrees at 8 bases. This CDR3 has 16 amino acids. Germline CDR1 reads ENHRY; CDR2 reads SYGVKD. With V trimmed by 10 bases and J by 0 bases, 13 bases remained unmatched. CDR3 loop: CATGRGQGTLNTEAFF. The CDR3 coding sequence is TGTGCCACCGGTCGAGGACAGGGCACTTTGAACACTGAAGCTTTCTTT.

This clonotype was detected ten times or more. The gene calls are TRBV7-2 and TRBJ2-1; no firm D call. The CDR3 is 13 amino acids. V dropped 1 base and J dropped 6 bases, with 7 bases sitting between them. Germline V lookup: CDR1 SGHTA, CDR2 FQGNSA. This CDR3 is CASSLEKFNEQFF. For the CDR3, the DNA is TGTGCCAGCAGCTTAGAGAAGTTCAATGAGCAGTTCTTC.